This TCR beta chain was sequenced during a study of metastatic and nonmetastatic thyroid tumors. About the study: Comparative analysis of repertoires was undertaken across blood and tumor or nodule tissue obtained from malignant and benign thyroid patients.

The sample holds many counts of this clone. Its antigen is still unknown. Broader study findings: A significant increase in TCR beta diversity was reportedly seen in malignant thyroid tumors relative to benign nodules, in blood and tumor.

In the original processing: The authors used CDR3 differences across clinicopathological groups to build a distant-metastasis classifier for papillary thyroid cancer. From the PCR reads, TCRdb re-called clones with MiXCR. Here the V and J calls rest on TCRdb's processing, not on the authors' analysis. The data show about 92,000 clones, with 14% to 15% seen just once and roughly 4% held by the top ten. All patients were untreated before thyroid surgery. CDR3 length equals 15 residues. Looked up from germline, CDR1 is MDHEN and CDR2 is SYDVKM. Trimming took off 5 bases at V and 6 bases at J, with 17 bases between the two ends.

Material for sequencing was blood. This receptor was obtained from a female donor with papillary thyroid cancer or a benign thyroid nodule (not recorded which). Some clones in this sample may be carry-over from other donors' samples. This rearrangement joins TRBV28 to TRBJ2-1; D possibly corresponds to TRBD1 (6 bases). CDR3 sequence: CASSPLGAGVNEQFF. In DNA form, the CDR3 reads TGTGCCAGCAGTCCATTGGGTGCAGGGGTCAATGAGCAGTTCTTC.